This entry lists 10 T cell receptor beta chains sequenced from one sample in a study of naive and memory T cell subsets. The beta constant-region primer was an equimolar mix of two oligonucleotides covering TRBC1 and TRBC2. The ligated cDNA underwent four PCR rounds using SP2 and nested alpha and beta constant-region primers. Each CDR3 protein is one row after TCRdb ran MiXCR on the UMI-ligation and nested PCR reads. The sample has 130,000 or so distinct CDR3 sequences; over 30% are singletons. Sequenced input: central memory CD4+ T cells from blood. The receptors derive from a human donor in good health.

The chain carries TRBV5-4 and TRBJ2-5; D uncertain. The germline V and J ends were trimmed by 0 bases and 6 bases, with 3 bases remaining between them. Germline CDR1 and CDR2: SGHNT and YYREEE (reference sequence). The CDR3 sequence is 11 residues long. This chain's CDR3 is CASSLEQTQYF. The CDR3 DNA is TGTGCCAGCAGCTTGGAGCAGACCCAGTACTTC.

The chain links TRBV6-5 to TRBJ2-7, with a tentative D call TRBD2 (5 bases). Per germline, CDR1 MNHEY and CDR2 SVGAGI. The CDR3 runs 13 residues. Trimming removed 2 bases at V and 4 bases at J, with 9 bases between. DNA of the CDR3: TGTGCCAGCAGTTACGCCGGGAAATACGAGCAGTACTTC. This translates into CASSYAGKYEQYF.

The V and J genes are TRBV5-1 and TRBJ2-7; 8 bases line up with TRBD1. Trimming cost V 4 bases and J 5 bases; bases outside gene matches: 8. The germline V gene has CDR1 SGHRS and CDR2 YFSETQ. The CDR3 covers 14 residues. CDR3 bases: TGCGCCAGCAGCATAACAGGGGGGTCTCACGAGCAGTACTTC. Its protein product is CASSITGGSHEQYF.

The V gene is TRBV6-6, the J gene TRBJ2-7; 10 bases fit TRBD2. With V trimmed by 5 bases and J by 3 bases, 4 bases remained unmatched. CDR3 length equals 14 residues. The V gene's germline CDR1 is MNHNY and CDR2 SVGAGI (reference sequence). CDR3 in amino acids: CASSDSGRSYEQYF. The CDR3 DNA reads as TGTGCCAGCAGTGATAGCGGGAGGAGCTACGAGCAGTACTTC.

V usage is TRBV10-3 and J usage is TRBJ2-1, with 11 positions matching TRBD2. This CDR3 is 15 amino acids long. The V gene's germline CDR1 is ENHRY and CDR2 SYGVKD. Losses at the gene ends were 10 bases for V and 1 base for J; bases not matched to a gene: 6. The CDR3 DNA sequence: TGTGCCACCAATAGCGGGAGGGGGTCCTACAATGAGCAGTTCTTC. Its translation is CATNSGRGSYNEQFF.

This clonotype was observed a few times. The chain uses TRBV20-1 and TRBJ2-7; D possibly corresponds to TRBD2 (6 bases). The germline V gene has CDR1 DFQATT and CDR2 SNEGSKA (reference sequence). V was trimmed by 0 bases and J by 3 bases, leaving 15 bases between them. The CDR3 spans 15 residues. This CDR3 reads CSARDHGGLYYEQYF. CDR3 sequence (DNA): TGCAGTGCTAGAGATCATGGCGGACTATACTACGAGCAGTACTTC.

The chain carries TRBV20-1 and TRBJ2-7, with D uncertain. Germline lookup yields CDR1 DFQATT and CDR2 SNEGSKA (reference sequence). V lost 0 bases and J lost 3, with 3 bases in between. CDR3 size: 11 residues. This CDR3 reads CSAREDYEQYF. CDR3 coding DNA: TGCAGTGCTAGAGAGGACTACGAGCAGTACTTC.

This clonotype appeared many times. The chain joins TRBV28 to TRBJ2-3, with 9 bases that match TRBD2. This CDR3 region has 18 residues. Trimming removed 6 bases from V and 5 bases from J; junction bases left unmatched: 18. The germline V gene has CDR1 MDHEN and CDR2 SYDVKM. The CDR3 protein is CASSIDSGRGPRGDTQYF. The CDR3 DNA sequence: TGTGCCAGCAGCATCGATAGCGGGAGAGGGCCTCGGGGAGATACGCAGTATTTT. The complete variable domain, with remaining parts taken from reference TRBV28 and TRBJ2-3, reads DVKVTQSSRYLVKRTGEKVFLECVQDMDHENMFWYRQDPGLGLRLIYFSYDVKMKEKGDIPEGYSVSREKKERFSLILESASTNQTSMYLCASSIDSGRGPRGDTQYFGPGTRLTVL.

This chain connects TRBV28 to TRBJ1-1; D remains ambiguous. Per germline, CDR1 MDHEN and CDR2 SYDVKM. V lost 2 bases to trimming and J lost 0 bases, with 4 bases between them. This CDR3 is 13 amino acids long. The CDR3 protein is CASSLMMNTEAFF. Written as DNA, the CDR3 is TGTGCCAGCAGTTTAATGATGAACACTGAAGCTTTCTTT. The whole variable domain, filled in from reference TRBV28 and TRBJ1-1, reads DVKVTQSSRYLVKRTGEKVFLECVQDMDHENMFWYRQDPGLGLRLIYFSYDVKMKEKGDIPEGYSVSREKKERFSLILESASTNQTSMYLCASSLMMNTEAFFGQGTRLTVV.

The V call is TRBV12-3 or TRBV12-4, the J call TRBJ2-7; D unresolved. Trimming cost V 2 bases and J 4 bases, with 9 bases left between them. This CDR3 region has 13 residues. CDR3 bases: TGTGCCAGCAGTTTACTCCCCATTTACGAGCAGTACTTC. Translation gives CASSLLPIYEQYF.